The 28 T cell receptor beta chains listed next were all sequenced from one sample in a study of HIV-infected patients and healthy controls. Alpha and beta constant-region primers primed reverse transcription of 400 to 500 ng RNA. Alpha and beta chain libraries were made separately by chain-specific third strand synthesis with multiplexing indices. Each CDR3 protein gets one entry after TCRdb re-called the 5' RACE reads with MiXCR. The table includes under 20,000 distinct CDR3 sequences, 9.5% to 13% detected once. Whole blood was used without fractionation, so all unsorted peripheral T cells were included. The sequencing sample was made of blood. The receptors originated from an adult in good health.

This clonotype was seen at least ten times. CDR3 coding DNA: TGCAGCGTTGAAAGGACTAGCGGGAGAAGGGAAGAGACCCAGTACTTC. Translating gives CSVERTSGRREETQYF. The chain combines TRBV29-1 with TRBJ2-5; 13 bases fit TRBD2. CDR1 and CDR2 from the germline V gene are SQVTM and ANQGSEA. The CDR3 runs to 16 residues. With 2 bases clipped from V and 3 bases from J, the junction kept 6 bases outside the gene matches.

This clonotype was detected only a few times. CDR3: CSARSGRAGEQFF. The CDR3 DNA reads TGCAGTGCTAGGAGCGGGAGGGCCGGTGAGCAGTTCTTC. The V and J genes are TRBV20-1 and TRBJ2-1; 10 bases are shared with TRBD2. V was clipped by 3 bases and J by 9 bases; unmatched bases: 5. CDR3 size: 13 residues. Germline V gene data show CDR1 as DFQATT and CDR2 as SNEGSKA (reference sequence).

This clonotype was recorded at least ten times. This sequence joins TRBV7-2 and TRBJ2-3; 7 bases line up with TRBD1. The J segment lost 3 bases and the V segment lost 5 bases, leaving 8 bases of the junction unmatched. CDR1 SGHTA and CDR2 FQGNSA come from the germline V gene. CDR3 length: 15 amino acids. The CDR3 coding sequence is TGTGCCAGCAGCCCACAGGGGCTATATACAGATACGCAGTATTTT. This gives the protein CASSPQGLYTDTQYF.

This chain connects TRBV20-1 to TRBJ2-1; D may be TRBD2 (6 bases). Germline values: CDR1 DFQATT, CDR2 SNEGSKA (reference sequence). V was trimmed by 2 bases and J by 8 bases, leaving 13 bases between them. The CDR3 extends over 13 amino acids. CDR3 nucleotides: TGCAGTGCTAGACAAACACTAGCTCATGAGCAGTTCTTC. This translates into CSARQTLAHEQFF.

In its sample, this clonotype was seen many times. This chain joins TRBV6-2 or TRBV6-3 and TRBJ2-1; TRBD2 matches 9 bases. V dropped 2 bases and J dropped 4; count of bases not matched to a gene: 6. The V gene's germline CDR1 is MNHEY and CDR2 SVGEGT. There are 16 residues in the CDR3. This chain's CDR3 is CASSYEAGGKYNEQFF. The CDR3 nucleotides read TGTGCCAGCAGTTACGAGGCGGGAGGGAAATACAATGAGCAGTTCTTC.

At least ten counts were recorded for this clonotype. The rearrangement uses TRBV11-2 and TRBJ2-2; either TRBD1 or TRBD2 may fit D (6 bases each). Germline V gives CDR1 SGHAT, CDR2 FQNNGV. This CDR3 comprises 15 residues. V was pared by 5 bases and J by 4 bases, with 14 bases between. CDR3 coding DNA: TGTGCCAGCAGCCTACAGGGAGGAATCACCGGGGAGCTGTTTTTT. Translating it yields CASSLQGGITGELFF.

V usage is TRBV19 and J usage is TRBJ2-3, with 12 bases aligning to TRBD2. Trimming removed 5 bases from V and 5 bases from J; junction bases left unmatched: 5. The length of the CDR3 is 15 residues. Per the germline V gene, CDR1 is LNHDA and CDR2 is SQIVND (reference sequence). The CDR3 spells CASSARTSGIDTQYF. The CDR3 DNA reads TGTGCCAGTAGTGCCCGGACTAGCGGGATAGATACGCAGTATTTT.

The chain carries TRBV10-3 and TRBJ2-5; TRBD2 matches 10 bases. The germline gives CDR1 ENHRY, CDR2 SYGVKD. The length of the CDR3 is 16 residues. The J segment lost 5 bases and the V segment lost 0 bases, leaving 6 bases of the junction unmatched. The CDR3 DNA reads as TGTGCCATCAGTGAGTCAATAGCGGGAGGTTCGGAGACCCAGTACTTC. Translation: CAISESIAGGSETQYF.

The table lists this clonotype with many counts. The rearrangement links TRBV28 to TRBJ2-5; D could derive from TRBD1 or TRBD2 (5 bases each). Germline V gene lookup returns CDR1 MDHEN and CDR2 SYDVKM. The CDR3 extends over 15 amino acids. Deletions cut 7 bases from V and 4 bases from J, with 19 bases between. The CDR3 is CASTRGVRSRETQYF. As DNA, the CDR3 is TGTGCCAGCACCCGAGGGGTTCGGTCGCGAGAGACCCAGTACTTC. Filled out from reference TRBV28 and TRBJ2-5, the complete variable domain reads DVKVTQSSRYLVKRTGEKVFLECVQDMDHENMFWYRQDPGLGLRLIYFSYDVKMKEKGDIPEGYSVSREKKERFSLILESASTNQTSMYLCASTRGVRSRETQYFGPGTRLLVL.

There are many counts of this clonotype. The rearrangement uses TRBV6-2 or TRBV6-3 and TRBJ2-3; 7 bases match TRBD2. This CDR3 contains 15 residues. The junction had 10 bases not matched to a gene; V was cut back by 7 bases and J by 3 bases. The germline V gene has CDR1 MNHEY and CDR2 SVGEGT. DNA for the CDR3: TGTGCCAGCACGTCTGGCGGGAGAGGTACAGATACGCAGTATTTT. Translating it yields CASTSGGRGTDTQYF.

This clonotype was seen many times. The chain recombines TRBV5-4 with TRBJ2-1, with 9 bases matching TRBD2. Germline-derived CDR1 and CDR2 are SGHNT and YYREEE (reference sequence). The CDR3 has 16 amino acids. The V and J ends lost 2 bases and 3 bases, in that order; junction bases with no gene match: 6. CDR3 nucleotides: TGTGCCAGCAGCTTAGCGGGAGGTAGACTCTACAATGAGCAGTTCTTC. Amino acids: CASSLAGGRLYNEQFF.

V is TRBV30 and J is TRBJ1-1; D is unresolved. V was trimmed by 2 bases and J by 1 base, leaving 23 bases between them. Germline V gene data show CDR1 as GTSNPN and CDR2 as SVGIG (reference sequence). The CDR3 has 18 residues. The CDR3 sequence is CAWSKGWQVGNRNTEAFF. Here the CDR3 DNA reads TGTGCCTGGAGTAAGGGTTGGCAGGTCGGGAATCGGAACACTGAAGCTTTCTTT.

In its sample, this clonotype ranks as medium-sized. The rearrangement uses TRBV6-2 or TRBV6-3 and TRBJ2-3, with TRBD2 as a possible D gene (6 bases). Per the germline V gene, CDR1 is MNHEY and CDR2 is SVGEGT. This CDR3 has 12 residues. V lost 6 bases, J lost 7 bases, and 11 bases lay in between. CDR3 DNA: TGTGCCAGCAGCCGCCGGGAGAATACGCAGTATTTT. It is translated as CASSRRENTQYF.

This clonotype was observed many times. The CDR3 region has the DNA TGTGCCAGCAGCCCCTCCGGATACGAGCAGTACTTC. This gives the protein CASSPSGYEQYF. V gene TRBV7-9 combines with J gene TRBJ2-7; D remains ambiguous. CDR1 is SEHNR and CDR2 is FQNEAQ in the germline V gene (reference sequence). V lost 5 bases and J lost 4, with 9 bases in between. The CDR3 runs 12 residues.

This clonotype occurred many times. V and J are TRBV28 and TRBJ2-1; tentatively, D is TRBD1 or TRBD2 (5 bases each). This CDR3 contains 16 residues. V shed 5 bases and J shed 2 bases, with 16 bases lying between them. Germline assignment: CDR1 MDHEN and CDR2 SYDVKM. CDR3 in amino acids: CASSPHEGIAYNEQFF. The CDR3 coding sequence is TGTGCCAGCAGTCCCCATGAGGGGATTGCCTACAATGAGCAGTTCTTC. Drawing the rest from reference TRBV28 and TRBJ2-1, the complete variable domain is DVKVTQSSRYLVKRTGEKVFLECVQDMDHENMFWYRQDPGLGLRLIYFSYDVKMKEKGDIPEGYSVSREKKERFSLILESASTNQTSMYLCASSPHEGIAYNEQFFGPGTRLTVL.

V is TRBV27 and J is TRBJ2-1; D not resolved. The CDR3 loop spans 13 amino acids. Germline V CDR1 and CDR2: MNHEY, SMNVEV (reference sequence). The V and J ends lost 7 bases and 0 bases respectively, with 7 bases between them. CDR3 DNA sequence: TGTGCCAGCAAGTCGTCCTCCTACAATGAGCAGTTCTTC. This codes for CASKSSSYNEQFF.

This clonotype occurred many times. The V call is TRBV7-9, the J call TRBJ2-5; 9 bases agree with TRBD2. Germline values: CDR1 SEHNR, CDR2 FQNEAQ (reference sequence). This CDR3 is 14 amino acids long. After removal of 7 bases from V and 5 bases from J, the junction contained 8 bases not matched to a gene. CDR3 bases: TGTGCCAGCAATATAGCGGGAGTATGGGAGACCCAGTACTTC. Protein sequence: CASNIAGVWETQYF.

In this sample, this clonotype turned up many times. The gene calls are TRBV10-3 and TRBJ1-2; 8 bases are shared with TRBD1. Unmatched junction bases numbered 9, after V lost 0 bases and J lost 9 bases. This CDR3 has 15 residues. The germline CDR1 and CDR2 sequences are ENHRY and SYGVKD. The CDR3 loop reads CAISESYGQGGSYTF. Here the CDR3 DNA reads TGTGCCATCAGTGAGTCATATGGACAGGGCGGGAGCTACACCTTC.

The chain recombines TRBV29-1 with TRBJ1-2; perhaps TRBD1 as D (5 bases). CDR3 length equals 14 residues. V lost 4 bases and J 4 bases, leaving 16 bases between the germline ends. Looked up from germline, CDR1 is SQVTM and CDR2 is ANQGSEA. The CDR3 is CSVGPDPGGYGYTF. The DNA for the CDR3 is TGCAGCGTTGGACCGGACCCGGGGGGCTATGGCTACACCTTC. Looking up the rest from reference TRBV29-1 and TRBJ1-2 gives the full variable domain: SAVISQKPSRDICQRGTSLTIQCQVDSQVTMMFWYRQQPGQSLTLIATANQGSEATYESGFVIDKFPISRPNLTFSTLTVSNMSPEDSSIYLCSVGPDPGGYGYTFGSGTRLTVV.

In its sample, this clonotype ranks as medium-sized. The chain is built from TRBV29-1 and TRBJ2-4; 12 nucleotides match TRBD1. CDR1 and CDR2 (germline): SQVTM, ANQGSEA. The V segment lost 4 bases and the J segment 5 bases; nucleotides outside the gene matches: 12. This CDR3 contains 17 residues. CDR3 sequence reads: CSVVGGQGAMRENIQYF. CDR3 nucleotide sequence: TGCAGCGTTGTCGGGGGACAGGGGGCAATGAGGGAAAACATTCAGTACTTC. The full variable domain, rest sourced from reference TRBV29-1 and TRBJ2-4, is SAVISQKPSRDICQRGTSLTIQCQVDSQVTMMFWYRQQPGQSLTLIATANQGSEATYESGFVIDKFPISRPNLTFSTLTVSNMSPEDSSIYLCSVVGGQGAMRENIQYFGAGTRLSVL.

The table lists this clonotype with a few counts. The J gene is TRBJ2-7, the V gene TRBV5-6, with no clear D. There are 13 residues in the CDR3. Germline V gene lookup returns CDR1 SGHDT and CDR2 YYEEEE. V lost 0 bases and J lost 4, with 8 bases in between. This chain's CDR3 is CASSLGRSYEQYF. CDR3 nucleotides: TGTGCCAGCAGCTTGGGACGGTCATACGAGCAGTACTTC.

In this sample, this clonotype turned up a few times. The J gene is TRBJ2-3, the V gene TRBV6-2 or TRBV6-3; 9 bases align to TRBD2. J lost 4 bases, V lost 3 bases, and 23 bases had no gene match. Looked up from germline, CDR1 is MNHEY and CDR2 is SVGEGT. The CDR3 runs 21 residues. The CDR3 DNA reads as TGTGCCAGCAGTTATTACTCCGTGATAAGTGAGGCGGGAGGGCCGCCAGATACGCAGTATTTT. Translated, it gives CASSYYSVISEAGGPPDTQYF.

The rearrangement links TRBV20-1 to TRBJ2-1; 11 bases fit TRBD2. V shed 1 base, J shed 8 bases, and the junction held 10 bases outside the gene matches. The CDR3 contains 16 residues. From germline, CDR1 is DFQATT and CDR2 SNEGSKA (reference sequence). The CDR3 sequence: CSARAAVAGGPDEQFF. In DNA, the CDR3 is TGCAGTGCTAGAGCCGCCGTAGCGGGAGGGCCAGATGAGCAGTTCTTC.

This clonotype was found many times. The chain has TRBV27 and TRBJ2-7, with 13 nucleotides matching TRBD2. V trimming: 3 bases; J trimming: 7 bases; junction bases outside the gene matches: 0. This CDR3 contains 13 residues. Per the germline V gene, CDR1 is MNHEY and CDR2 is SMNVEV (reference sequence). The CDR3 nucleotides read TGTGCCAGCAGTTTGGGACTAGCGGGGGAGCAGTACTTC. Encoded protein: CASSLGLAGEQYF.

This clonotype appeared many times. The rearrangement uses TRBV20-1 and TRBJ2-7; no clear D gene. Trimming shortened V by 0 bases and J by 6 bases, and 6 bases separated the two germline ends. Germline V gene sequence: CDR1 DFQATT, CDR2 SNEGSKA (reference sequence). The CDR3 spans 11 residues. CDR3: CSARDAAEQYF. The CDR3 coding sequence is TGCAGTGCTAGAGATGCTGCCGAGCAGTACTTC.

This clonotype was detected ten times or more. The gene calls are TRBV27 and TRBJ1-2; 9 positions match TRBD1. CDR3 length equals 14 residues. The V gene end was trimmed by 3 bases and the J gene end by 4 bases; junction bases not matched to a gene: 3. From germline, CDR1 is MNHEY and CDR2 SMNVEV (reference sequence). CDR3 region: CASSLTGGFYGYTF. CDR3 DNA sequence: TGTGCCAGCAGTTTGACAGGGGGATTCTATGGCTACACCTTC.

This clonotype was observed many times. The chain has TRBV11-3 and TRBJ2-5; D is possibly TRBD2 (7 bases). Trimming pared 3 bases from V and 5 bases from J, leaving 16 bases between. The CDR3 has 15 residues. Germline assignment: CDR1 SGHNT and CDR2 YENEEA. The CDR3 is CASSLSGGDLETQYF. The CDR3 coding sequence is TGTGCCAGCAGCTTGTCGGGGGGCGACCTGGAGACCCAGTACTTC.

This clonotype was counted at least ten times. This rearrangement joins TRBV14 to TRBJ2-4, with D perhaps matching TRBD2 (5 bases). The CDR3 loop spans 16 amino acids. Trimming left V 0 bases short and J 14 bases short, with 23 bases between. The germline V gene encodes CDR1 SGHDN and CDR2 FVKESK. CDR3 sequence: CASSQEGSSPEGKKYF. The CDR3, as DNA: TGTGCCAGCAGCCAAGAAGGCTCTAGCCCCGAGGGAAAAAAGTACTTC.